The entry that follows covers one TCR beta chain sequence. Its antigen is currently not known. Base qualities are not provided; no much larger clone lies one nucleotide away. The healthy controls were 37 blood donors, and the buffy coats of these donors were supplied by the Finnish Red Cross blood service. All TCR-sequenced material derived from peripheral blood: patient blood samples and healthy donor buffy coats. Ficoll-Hypaque gradient centrifugation was used to isolate peripheral blood mononuclear cells. For the healthy controls, CD4+ cells were obtained from buffy coats by magnetic purification. The Gentra Puregene Cell and Tissue kit was used to extract genomic DNA, and a Qubit 2.0 fluorometer was used to measure the amount of genomic DNA. This sample was taken from a study of STAT5B mutations in CD4+ large granular lymphocyte leukemia (dated by TCRdb to about 2022). With respect to the entire study: Among the healthy controls, the CDR3 'QG' motif was associated with a particular HLA allele. The study compared the TCRbeta repertoires of patients with CD4+ T-cell large granular lymphocyte leukemia against the TCRbeta repertoires of healthy blood donors. The purity of purified fractions was confirmed by flow cytometry on FACSCanto II or FACSVerse to exceed 95% among lymphocytes. Points the paper makes about the study in general: The data were not HLA-matched, and the higher clonality in CD4+ T-LGLL than in CD8+ T-LGLL could be due to the relatively small sample size. CD4-sorted patient repertoires appeared more clonal than healthy CD4+ repertoires, and this difference persisted after removing the putative leukemic clones. Main leukemic clonotypes were private to each patient, although approximately 26% appeared at low frequency in other patients' non-leukemic repertoires. TRBV06-family usage was enriched among the top patient clones (8/27) compared with healthy controls (2/35).

Taken from the germline V gene, the CDR1 and CDR2 loops are SGHVS and FQNEAQ. The CDR3 goes from the cysteine to the phenylalanine over 15 residues. Here the CDR3 DNA is all that survives: 45 bases in frame from base 1. The trim is 5 bases for V and 0 bases for J, with a gap of 14 bases between the germline ends. TCRbeta rearrangements were sequenced from genomic DNA using the immunoSEQ assay at survey resolution. The authors processed their data as follows. In the TCR sequencing data, the lowest productive clonotype frequency that could be detected was 2.59 x 10-5. Only productive TCRbeta rearrangements, defined as complete and in-frame sequences, were included in the analyses. Sample clonality was computed as Simpson clonality in the immunoSEQ Analyzer version 3.0. Clones were categorized by frequency as very rare, small, medium, large (1-20%) or hyperexpanded (>20%). OLGA 1.2.3 estimated generation probabilities, VDJtools produced V-gene circos plots, VDJdb was queried for specificities, and GLIPH identified CDR3 motifs. TCRdb stores this immuneACCESS table with in-frame sequences only. Part of the clones is absent; in the studies checked, under half of the shortfall reflects unresolved V genes, and no reason is known for the rest. V and J calls and clone size come straight from that table; D and trimming were deduced from the DNA. A total of around 20,000 clones appear in this sample, around 79% of them only once. The biggest ten clones account for about 0.43% of the sample.

The source material was CD4+ T cells from blood buffy coats. This chain is built from TRBV7-8 and TRBJ2-7; too little of a D gene remains to name it. This receptor was taken from a human donor in good health. The CDR3 amino acid sequence is: CASSTPLGYSYEQYF. At the DNA level, the sequence is TGTGCCAGCAGCACCCCCCTGGGGTACTCCTACGAGCAGTACTTC.